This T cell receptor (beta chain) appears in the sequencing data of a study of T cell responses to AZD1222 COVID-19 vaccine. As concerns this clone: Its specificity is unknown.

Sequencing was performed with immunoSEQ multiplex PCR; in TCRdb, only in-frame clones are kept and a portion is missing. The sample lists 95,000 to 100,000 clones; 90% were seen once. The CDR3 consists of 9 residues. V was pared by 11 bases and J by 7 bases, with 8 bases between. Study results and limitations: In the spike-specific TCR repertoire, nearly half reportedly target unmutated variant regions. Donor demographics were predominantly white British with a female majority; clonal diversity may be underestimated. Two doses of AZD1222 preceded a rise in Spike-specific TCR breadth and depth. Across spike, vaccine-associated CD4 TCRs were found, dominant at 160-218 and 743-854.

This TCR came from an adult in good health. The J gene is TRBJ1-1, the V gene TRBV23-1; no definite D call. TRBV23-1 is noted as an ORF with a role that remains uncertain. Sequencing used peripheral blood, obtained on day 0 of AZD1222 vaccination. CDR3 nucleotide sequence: TGCGCCCCCTGCGTTGAAGCTTTCTTT. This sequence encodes CAPCVEAFF.